The rows below give T cell receptor beta chains drawn from one sample of a study of blood T cells in healthy people across ages. TCRdb used MiXCR to reprocess the 5' RACE reads, holding one entry per CDR3 protein. Of about 1.4 million distinct CDR3 sequences listed, approximately 59% are singletons. Source material: blood. All receptors come from a young man in good health. Both conserved end residues are part of each CDR3. A D gene is named only where the DNA matches it firmly. Rows may omit the clone size; those that give it use once, few, many or a size class.

clone size: -; D gene: -; V gene: TRBV6-5; J gene: TRBJ1-2; CDR3 DNA: TGTGCCAGCAGGCCAGGTCCTGGCTATGGCTACACCTTC; CDR3 protein: CASRPGPGYGYTF
clone size: once; D gene: TRBD1; V gene: TRBV29-1; J gene: TRBJ2-5; CDR3 DNA: TGCAGCGTCGAGAGACAGGGTGGCGGGACCCAGTACTTC; CDR3 protein: CSVERQGGGTQYF
clone size: -; D gene: TRBD1; V gene: TRBV10-3; J gene: TRBJ2-5; CDR3 DNA: TGTGCCATCAGTGGACAGGGAACTCAAGAGACCCAGTACTTC; CDR3 protein: CAISGQGTQETQYF
clone size: -; D gene: -; V gene: TRBV12-3/TRBV12-4; J gene: TRBJ2-3; CDR3 DNA: TGTGCCAGCAGCCGCCCGACCGAAGATACGCAGTATTTT; CDR3 protein: CASSRPTEDTQYF
clone size: -; D gene: -; V gene: TRBV4-2; J gene: TRBJ2-3; CDR3 DNA: TGTGCCAGCAGCCAGCGACAGGACACAGATACGCAGTATTTT; CDR3 protein: CASSQRQDTDTQYF
clone size: -; D gene: -; V gene: TRBV6-2/TRBV6-3; J gene: TRBJ1-5; CDR3 DNA: TGTGCCAGTGCGCGGGGGCAGGGTCAGCCCCAGCATTTT; CDR3 protein: CASARGQGQPQHF
clone size: -; D gene: -; V gene: TRBV30; J gene: TRBJ2-5; CDR3 DNA: TGTGCCTGGAGTCGGGGCAACCAAGAGACCCAGTACTTC; CDR3 protein: CAWSRGNQETQYF
clone size: -; D gene: TRBD1; V gene: TRBV25-1; J gene: TRBJ1-2; CDR3 DNA: TGTGCCAGCAGTGAGGGGGACAGGGGTAACTATGGCTACACCTTC; CDR3 protein: CASSEGDRGNYGYTF
clone size: -; D gene: -; V gene: TRBV5-1; J gene: TRBJ2-5; CDR3 DNA: TGCGCCAGCAGCTTGTTTGCCCGAGGCCAAGAGACCCAGTACTTC; CDR3 protein: CASSLFARGQETQYF
clone size: -; D gene: -; V gene: TRBV7-2; J gene: TRBJ2-5; CDR3 DNA: TGTGCCAGCAACCAGATGCGTAAAGAGACCCAGTACTTC; CDR3 protein: CASNQMRKETQYF
clone size: -; D gene: -; V gene: TRBV20-1; J gene: TRBJ1-2; CDR3 DNA: TGCAGTGCTCCCTCGGAGCGTGGAGGCTACACCTTC; CDR3 protein: CSAPSERGGYTF
clone size: -; D gene: TRBD2; V gene: TRBV20-1; J gene: TRBJ2-5; CDR3 DNA: TGCAGTGCTAGATCGGGGGGTCGGGAGACCCAGTACTTC; CDR3 protein: CSARSGGRETQYF
clone size: -; D gene: -; V gene: TRBV7-6; J gene: TRBJ1-1; CDR3 DNA: TGTGCCAGCAGCTTAGGGTCCAGGGCGGGCCCTGAAGCTTTCTTT; CDR3 protein: CASSLGSRAGPEAFF
clone size: few; D gene: -; V gene: TRBV4-2; J gene: TRBJ1-2; CDR3 DNA: TGTGCCAGCAGCCAAGATTCAGAGGGATACTATGGCTACACCTTC; CDR3 protein: CASSQDSEGYYGYTF
clone size: -; D gene: -; V gene: TRBV11-2; J gene: TRBJ2-5; CDR3 DNA: TGTGCCAGCAGCTTAGACAGCACGCTAGAAGAGACCCAGTACTTC; CDR3 protein: CASSLDSTLEETQYF